This TCR beta chain was profiled in a study of blood T cell repertoires in COVID-19. Study background: T cells, B-cell-depleted T cells, or PBMCs supplied cDNA or gDNA.

The CDR3 contains 14 residues. With 1 base removed from V and 5 bases from J, the gap between germline ends came to 11 bases. The germline V gene encodes CDR1 SGHDN and CDR2 FVKESK. Original processing methods: Reference gene primer amplification gave estimated nucleated cell counts. Clones were read by immunoSEQ multiplex PCR, and TCRdb kept only the in-frame ones, dropping some. V and J calls and clone size are given by that table; D and trimming were obtained from the DNA. The sample includes around 50,000 clones, around 80% seen only once; the top ten take more than 8%. The sequencing input was peripheral blood. The clonotype was recovered from a woman older than 75 with acute or convalescent COVID-19. The chain combines TRBV14 with TRBJ2-5; D unclear. The CDR3 DNA reads TGTGCCAGCAGCCAAGTTTCCCTCGTGGAGACCCAGTACTTC. This gives the protein CASSQVSLVETQYF.